This passage covers 30 T cell receptor beta chains from one sample sequenced in a study of cytomegalovirus exposure and HLA in healthy donors (dated by TCRdb to the late 2010s). The library was produced with the immunoSEQ multiplex PCR assay. The multiplex PCR relied on a mix of 60 forward primers for TCR Vbeta segments and 13 reverse primers for TCR Jbeta segments. Here the immuneACCESS table is served through TCRdb, limited to in-frame sequences with V and J called. Missing clones are a known gap in these copies; in checked studies unresolved V genes cover under half, and the rest lacks a known reason. The sample table shows roughly 250,000 clones, and approximately 80% are seen once. The leading ten clones occupy roughly 0.3% of the sample. Source material: PBMCs. The origin of the receptors is a girl aged 2 to 9 in good health and CMV-seronegative.

V and J are TRBV7-2 and TRBJ2-1, with 10 bases that match TRBD2. The CDR3 contains 15 residues. V gave up 4 bases and J gave up 9 bases; unmatched junction bases: 9. Germline V lookup: CDR1 SGHTA, CDR2 FQGNSA. The CDR3: CASSSASGRASEQFF. For the CDR3, the DNA is TGTGCCAGCAGCTCGGCGAGCGGGAGGGCCAGTGAGCAGTTCTTC.

The chain links TRBV6-5 to TRBJ2-1; D ambiguous. CDR1 and CDR2 (germline): MNHEY, SVGAGI. Trimming stripped 2 bases from V and 0 bases from J, with 5 bases between. CDR3 size: 14 residues. CDR3 sequence reads: CASSYGSSYNEQFF. CDR3 nucleotide sequence: TGTGCCAGCAGTTACGGCAGCTCCTACAATGAGCAGTTCTTC.

The chain recombines TRBV10-3 with TRBJ1-5, with 8 bases matching TRBD1. Germline CDR1 ENHRY, CDR2 SYGVKD. This CDR3 has 16 residues. With V trimmed by 3 bases and J by 3 bases, 7 bases remained unmatched. This CDR3 reads CAISEGGQGINQPQHF. The CDR3 DNA reads TGTGCCATCAGTGAAGGCGGACAGGGAATCAATCAGCCCCAGCATTTT.

The CDR3 loop is CASSIGQATNEKLFF. CDR3 nucleotide sequence: TGTGCCAGTAGTATAGGGCAGGCAACTAATGAAAAACTGTTTTTT. The V and J genes are TRBV19 and TRBJ1-4; no reliable D call. The CDR3 loop spans 15 amino acids. Germline V gene lookup returns CDR1 LNHDA and CDR2 SQIVND (reference sequence). Trimming stripped 1 base from V and 0 bases from J, with 6 bases between.

The chain uses TRBV5-1 and TRBJ2-7; D perhaps matches TRBD2 (6 bases). The ends were cut back, 0 bases at V and 4 bases at J, with 11 bases in the middle. The CDR3 loop spans 14 amino acids. The germline gives CDR1 SGHRS, CDR2 YFSETQ. This CDR3 reads CASSLGAGMYEQYF. The CDR3 nucleotides read TGCGCCAGCAGCTTGGGGGCGGGGATGTACGAGCAGTACTTC.

This chain connects TRBV2 to TRBJ2-5; D might be TRBD2 (5 bases). The CDR3 consists of 12 residues. V was shortened by 7 bases and J by 5 bases, with 11 bases between the two germline ends. CDR1 and CDR2 (germline): SNHLY, FYNNEI. The CDR3 is CASIGIGETQYF. As DNA, the CDR3 is TGTGCCAGCATCGGGATCGGGGAGACCCAGTACTTC.

The genes are TRBV19 and TRBJ2-1; a weak D match, TRBD1 (6 bases). The CDR3 has 16 residues. Trimming took off 9 bases at V and 0 bases at J, with 18 bases between the two ends. Germline V gives CDR1 LNHDA, CDR2 SQIVND (reference sequence). The CDR3 loop is CASSRTAQSSYNEQFF. CDR3 DNA sequence: TGTGCCAGCAGTCGGACAGCCCAGAGCTCCTACAATGAGCAGTTCTTC.

The chain links TRBV6-1 to TRBJ2-5, with 9 bases identical to TRBD1. Germline V gene sequence: CDR1 MNHNS, CDR2 SASEGT. The CDR3 is 12 residues long. V gave up 6 bases and J gave up 5 bases; unmatched junction bases: 1. The CDR3 here is CASRGQGETQYF. DNA of the CDR3: TGTGCCAGCAGGGGACAGGGTGAGACCCAGTACTTC.

The chain joins TRBV5-6 to TRBJ2-3; TRBD2 aligns across 8 bases. CDR1 is SGHDT and CDR2 is YYEEEE in the germline V gene. V lost 2 bases to trimming and J lost 8 bases; unmatched junction nucleotides: 7. The CDR3 is 14 amino acids. The CDR3 loop is CASSFGGAVGTQYF. CDR3 DNA sequence: TGTGCCAGCAGCTTCGGGGGGGCGGTCGGTACGCAGTATTTT.

The chain has TRBV29-1 and TRBJ1-3, with 7 bases fitting TRBD1. This CDR3 spans 15 amino acids. V dropped 4 bases and J dropped 3; count of bases not matched to a gene: 9. Germline loops: CDR1 SQVTM, CDR2 ANQGSEA. CDR3 in DNA: TGCAGCGTTGGGGTCCGAAACAGGGGTGGAAACACCATATATTTT. This gives the protein CSVGVRNRGGNTIYF. Full variable domain (rest looked up from reference TRBV29-1 and TRBJ1-3): SAVISQKPSRDICQRGTSLTIQCQVDSQVTMMFWYRQQPGQSLTLIATANQGSEATYESGFVIDKFPISRPNLTFSTLTVSNMSPEDSSIYLCSVGVRNRGGNTIYFGEGSWLTVV.

Only one count was recorded for this clone. The chain links TRBV2 to TRBJ1-1; the D gene is possibly TRBD1 (6 bases). V shed 3 bases and J shed 7 bases, with 15 bases lying between them. The CDR3 spans 14 residues. CDR1 is SNHLY, CDR2 FYNNEI, per germline. DNA for the CDR3: TGTGCCAGCAGTGAGGGGGCCTTAGCCTATGAAGCTTTCTTT. Amino acids: CASSEGALAYEAFF.

The CDR3 DNA reads as TGCAGCGTTGGGGGCGACAGGGAAATTTTCTACGAGCAGTACTTC. Translated: CSVGGDREIFYEQYF. The genes are TRBV29-1 and TRBJ2-7; 7 bases are a match to TRBD1. CDR1 SQVTM and CDR2 ANQGSEA come from the germline V gene. The CDR3 has 15 amino acids. Trimming cost V 4 bases and J 3 bases; bases outside gene matches: 12.

V is TRBV11-2 and J is TRBJ1-1; D call uncertain. V was shortened by 3 bases and J by 3 bases, with 11 bases between the two germline ends. The CDR3 extends over 14 amino acids. Germline CDR1 and CDR2: SGHAT and FQNNGV. CDR3 region: CASSFVGGHTEAFF. DNA of the CDR3: TGTGCCAGCAGCTTTGTAGGAGGGCACACTGAAGCTTTCTTT.

This rearrangement joins TRBV4-1 to TRBJ1-5; TRBD1 might be the D (6 bases). With 5 bases removed from V and 6 bases from J, the gap between germline ends came to 11 bases. CDR3 length equals 13 residues. Germline CDR1 MGHRA, CDR2 YSYEKL. The CDR3 is CASSGGAAQPQHF. The CDR3 DNA is TGCGCCAGCAGCGGGGGGGCGGCTCAGCCCCAGCATTTT.

CDR3 nucleotides: TGTGCTAGTGGCCCGCGGACAGGGATGTGGAATGAGCAGTTCTTC. Its translation: CASGPRTGMWNEQFF. The rearrangement joins TRBV12-5 to TRBJ2-1, with 8 positions matching TRBD1. From germline, CDR1 is LGHNT and CDR2 FRNRAP. The V gene end was trimmed by 6 bases and the J gene end by 7 bases; junction bases not matched to a gene: 11. The CDR3 totals 15 residues.

DNA for the CDR3: TGCGCCAGCAGCCAAGATTCAAGACAGGGGCGAAGGGAGCTGTTTTTT. Encoded protein: CASSQDSRQGRRELFF. This rearrangement joins TRBV4-1 to TRBJ2-2, with 8 bases aligning to TRBD1. V trimming: 0 bases; J trimming: 9 bases; junction bases outside the gene matches: 9. This CDR3 region has 16 residues. Germline lookup yields CDR1 MGHRA and CDR2 YSYEKL.

The table lists this clone with a count of one. CDR3 DNA sequence: TGTGCCAGCAGCCACCCCCGGGGACAGGGTTTATACATTCAGTACTTC. It translates to CASSHPRGQGLYIQYF. This sequence joins TRBV7-2 and TRBJ2-4; 9 bases are a match to TRBD1. The ends lost 5 bases at V and 8 bases at J; junction bases unmatched: 13. This CDR3 has 16 residues. CDR1 is SGHTA, CDR2 FQGNSA, per germline.

This chain uses TRBV19 with TRBJ2-7, with 7 bases that match TRBD2. The CDR3 is 14 residues long. Trimming took 5 bases from V and 1 from J; bases not matched to a gene: 5. Germline V CDR1 and CDR2: LNHDA, SQIVND (reference sequence). This CDR3 reads CASSLGGGSYEQYF. For the CDR3, the DNA is TGTGCCAGTAGTTTGGGCGGGGGTTCCTACGAGCAGTACTTC. The full variable domain, its missing parts supplied by reference TRBV19 and TRBJ2-7, is DGGITQSPKYLFRKEGQNVTLSCEQNLNHDAMYWYRQDPGQGLRLIYYSQIVNDFQKGDIAEGYSVSREKKESFPLTVTSAQKNPTAFYLCASSLGGGSYEQYFGPGTRLTVT.

This sequence joins TRBV4-2 and TRBJ2-7; a weak D match, TRBD2 (5 bases). The CDR3 sequence is 13 residues long. Germline CDR1 and CDR2: LGHNA and YNFKEQ. V dropped 5 bases and J dropped 0 bases, with 8 bases sitting between them. CDR3 residues: CASSEEVSYEQYF. The CDR3 bases are TGTGCCAGCAGCGAGGAGGTCTCCTACGAGCAGTACTTC.

The gene calls are TRBV14 and TRBJ1-2; D call uncertain. Germline assignment: CDR1 SGHDN and CDR2 FVKESK. V shed 1 base and J shed 3 bases, with 9 bases lying between them. This CDR3 is 14 amino acids long. The CDR3 sequence: CASSQGRVDYGYTF. In DNA, the CDR3 is TGTGCCAGCAGCCAAGGGCGGGTGGACTATGGCTACACCTTC.

The chain uses TRBV11-1 and TRBJ2-2, with 7 positions matching TRBD2. Germline CDR1 SGHAT, CDR2 FQDESV (reference sequence). There are 15 residues in the CDR3. V lost 8 bases and J lost 0; bases outside the gene matches: 6. CDR3 protein: CASLGGGTNTGELFF. CDR3 in DNA: TGTGCCAGCCTTGGCGGGGGAACGAACACCGGGGAGCTGTTTTTT.

The rearrangement joins TRBV2 to TRBJ2-2; maybe TRBD1 (6 bases). CDR1 is SNHLY and CDR2 is FYNNEI in the germline V gene. V lost 3 bases and J lost 0, with 11 bases in between. There are 16 residues in the CDR3. Written as DNA, the CDR3 is TGTGCCAGCAGTGACTACAGGGTCGCGAACACCGGGGAGCTGTTTTTT. It codes for CASSDYRVANTGELFF.

The CDR3: CASSTGGASYEQYF. As DNA, the CDR3 is TGTGCCAGTAGTACAGGGGGAGCATCCTACGAGCAGTACTTC. This rearrangement joins TRBV19 to TRBJ2-7; the match to TRBD1 covers 7 bases. Germline CDR1 and CDR2: LNHDA and SQIVND (reference sequence). CDR3 length equals 14 residues. V was clipped by 4 bases and J by 1 base; unmatched bases: 4.

The chain has TRBV7-2 and TRBJ1-2; 7 positions match TRBD1. Germline CDR1 SGHTA, CDR2 FQGNSA. Trimming cost V 3 bases and J 8 bases; bases outside gene matches: 6. The CDR3 is made up of 13 amino acids. CDR3 in DNA: TGTGCCAGCAGCTTTGAGGGGGCCTGGGGCTACACCTTC. Residues: CASSFEGAWGYTF.

The gene calls are TRBV28 and TRBJ2-5; TRBD2 agrees at 9 bases. The CDR3 has 19 residues. The V segment lost 6 bases and the J segment 0 bases; nucleotides outside the gene matches: 17. Germline CDR1 is MDHEN and CDR2 is SYDVKM. Here the CDR3 reads CASSFHGTLAGPYQETQYF. As DNA, the CDR3 is TGTGCCAGCAGCTTCCACGGTACCCTAGCGGGGCCTTACCAAGAGACCCAGTACTTC.

This clone appeared once. J is TRBJ2-7 and V is TRBV28; D is possibly TRBD1 (6 bases). V lost 5 bases to trimming and J lost 4 bases, with 15 bases between them. The CDR3 extends over 14 amino acids. Germline V gene sequence: CDR1 MDHEN, CDR2 SYDVKM. CDR3 sequence (DNA): TGTGCCAGCAGTACCAACAGGGCCGGGTACGAGCAGTACTTC. It is translated as CASSTNRAGYEQYF.

The gene calls are TRBV7-9 and TRBJ1-5; D may be TRBD1 (5 bases). The CDR3 is made up of 15 amino acids. Germline V gene lookup returns CDR1 SEHNR and CDR2 FQNEAQ (reference sequence). V was shortened by 4 bases and J by 3 bases, with 13 bases between the two germline ends. The DNA for the CDR3 is TGTGCCAGCAGCTCAAGACAGAGCCCCAATCAGCCCCAGCATTTT. Translated, it gives CASSSRQSPNQPQHF.

The chain couples TRBV2 to TRBJ1-6, with a weak D call TRBD1 (5 bases). CDR1 is SNHLY, CDR2 FYNNEI, per germline. This CDR3 region has 14 residues. Trimming left V 9 bases short and J 9 bases short, with 18 bases between. CDR3 sequence (DNA): TGTGCCAGTACCGGTGGGGGGTTGGGTTCACCCCTCCACTTT. It specifies CASTGGGLGSPLHF.

The gene calls are TRBV6-5 and TRBJ2-7; weak D call: TRBD2 (6 bases). From germline, CDR1 is MNHEY and CDR2 SVGAGI. The length of the CDR3 is 14 residues. Between the trimmed V and J ends, which lost 6 bases and 8 bases, there was a span of 20 bases. In nucleotides, the CDR3 is TGTGCCAGCAGCCCACAAGGGACTGCCGATAAGCAGTACTTC. The encoded protein is CASSPQGTADKQYF.

The chain employs TRBV18 and TRBJ2-1; TRBD1 aligns across 7 bases. Germline V CDR1 and CDR2: KGHSH, LQKENI. The CDR3 consists of 15 residues. Trimming at V came to 5 bases and at J to 3 bases, leaving 7 bases not matched to a gene. CDR3 protein: CASSTRGQSYNEQFF. Written as DNA, the CDR3 is TGTGCCAGCTCAACAAGGGGACAGAGCTACAATGAGCAGTTCTTC.